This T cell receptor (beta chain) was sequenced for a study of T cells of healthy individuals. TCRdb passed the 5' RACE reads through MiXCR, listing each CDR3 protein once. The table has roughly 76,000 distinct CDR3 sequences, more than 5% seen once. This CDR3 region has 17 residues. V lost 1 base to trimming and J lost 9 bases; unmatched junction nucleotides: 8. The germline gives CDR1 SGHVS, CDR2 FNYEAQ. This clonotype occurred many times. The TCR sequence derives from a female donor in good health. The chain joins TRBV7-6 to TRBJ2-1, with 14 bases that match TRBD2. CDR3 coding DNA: TGTGCCAGCAGCTTAGTAGGGGGGACTAGCGGGGGACCTGAGCAGTTCTTC. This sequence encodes CASSLVGGTSGGPEQFF.